This TCR beta chain was identified in a study of T-cell reconstitution after alpha-beta-depleted transplantation in children. Unique molecular identifiers were used in preparing the TCRbeta library. Each CDR3 protein gets one entry after TCRdb re-called the PCR reads with MiXCR. The data contain some 500,000 distinct CDR3 sequences, roughly 18% of them singletons. CDR1 is SGHVS and CDR2 is FNYEAQ in the germline V gene. The V end lost 0 bases, the J end lost 5 bases, and 11 bases lay between the germline ends. The CDR3 runs 15 residues. This chain joins TRBV7-6 and TRBJ2-1; D not resolved. Sequenced material: PBMCs from the stem cell graft donor, taken from the stem cell graft. The sequence came from a human donor who donated a stem cell graft to a child with acute lymphoblastic leukemia. The CDR3 region has the DNA TGTGCCAGCAGCTTAGCAGGTCATCCGGACAATGAGCAGTTCTTC. Translation: CASSLAGHPDNEQFF.